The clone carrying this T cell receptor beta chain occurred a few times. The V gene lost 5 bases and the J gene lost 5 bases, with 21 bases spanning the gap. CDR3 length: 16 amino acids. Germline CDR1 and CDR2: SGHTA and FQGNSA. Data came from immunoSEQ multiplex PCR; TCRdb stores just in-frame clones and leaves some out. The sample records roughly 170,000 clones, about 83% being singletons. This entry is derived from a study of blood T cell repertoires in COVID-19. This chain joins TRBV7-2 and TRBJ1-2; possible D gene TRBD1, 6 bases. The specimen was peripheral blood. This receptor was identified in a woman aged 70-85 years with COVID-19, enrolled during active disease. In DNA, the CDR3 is TGTGCCAGCAGCCGGAATAGACGGGGGGCGAATTATGGCTACACCTTC. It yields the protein CASSRNRRGANYGYTF.